A selection of T cell receptor beta chains follows, all from one sample in a study of molecular identifiers for immune sequencing clone quantification. Using its own MiXCR run on the PCR reads, TCRdb lists one record per CDR3 protein. The sample consists of approximately 500,000 distinct CDR3 sequences, approximately 25% of them appearing once. Source material: naive CD8+ T cells from blood, with Jurkat cell RNA spiked in. The receptors were sampled from a human donor in good health. Some libraries in this study had Jurkat cell RNA spiked in. Each CDR3 is given with its conserved first and last residue. D genes are given only for firm matches. Where a row states a size, it is once, few, many or the class of an expanded clone; other rows omit it.

d_call	v_call	clone_size	j_call	cdr3_aa	cdr3_nt
NA	TRBV7-2	many	TRBJ2-7	CASSFGTAISSYEQYF	TGTGCCAGCAGCTTTGGGACGGCTATAAGCTCCTACGAGCAGTACTTC
TRBD2	TRBV7-3	NA	TRBJ2-3	CASSLGTSGSSADPQSF	TGTGCCAGCAGCTTAGGGACTAGCGGGAGTTCTGCAGATCCGCAGTCTTTT
TRBD2	TRBV7-2	few	TRBJ2-7	CASSKEGTSGRATYEQYF	TGTGCCAGCAGCAAGGAAGGGACTAGCGGGAGGGCCACCTACGAGCAGTACTTC
NA	TRBV30	many	TRBJ1-1	CAWNWVENTEAFF	TGTGCCTGGAATTGGGTTGAGAACACTGAAGCTTTCTTT
TRBD2	TRBV4-3	NA	TRBJ2-7	CASSQGRGGASYEQYF	TGCGCCAGCAGCCAGGGGCGGGGGGGGGCCTCCTACGAGCAGTACTTC
NA	TRBV20-1	NA	TRBJ2-5	CSASPVARLKETQYF	TGCAGTGCTAGTCCCGTTGCAAGGTTAAAAGAGACCCAGTACTTC
NA	TRBV2	many	TRBJ2-6	CASSEAEAYSGANVLTF	TGTGCCAGCAGTGAAGCCGAGGCGTACTCTGGGGCCAACGTCCTGACTTTC
NA	TRBV10-1	NA	TRBJ2-3	CASSESILGGDTQYF	TGCGCCAGCAGTGAGTCGATTCTAGGCGGAGATACGCAGTATTTT
NA	TRBV7-6	few	TRBJ2-3	CASSLGDGVLNTQYF	TGTGCCAGCAGCTTGGGGGACGGGGTTTTGAATACGCAGTATTTT
TRBD2	TRBV2	NA	TRBJ2-2	CASSDGTSGYVTGELFF	TGTGCCAGCAGTGACGGGACTAGCGGTTATGTCACCGGGGAGCTGTTTTTT
NA	TRBV29-1	many	TRBJ1-1	CSAPDVVWHTEAFF	TGCAGCGCTCCCGACGTGGTTTGGCACACTGAAGCTTTCTTT
TRBD2	TRBV12-3/TRBV12-4	NA	TRBJ2-3	CASRGIEGLVVDGDTQYF	TGTGCCAGCAGGGGGATAGAGGGACTAGTGGTTGATGGAGATACGCAGTATTTT
NA	TRBV7-9	NA	TRBJ2-2	CASSLAGDAGELFF	TGTGCCAGCAGCTTAGCCGGGGACGCCGGGGAGCTGTTTTTT
NA	TRBV5-1	few	TRBJ1-1	CASSLAGFSTEAFF	TGCGCCAGCAGCTTGGCGGGGTTTAGCACTGAAGCTTTCTTT
NA	TRBV7-9	few	TRBJ2-7	CASIPMGGREQYF	TGTGCCAGCATCCCAATGGGGGGAAGAGAGCAGTACTTC
NA	TRBV11-2	NA	TRBJ1-1	CASKRPENTEAFF	TGTGCCAGCAAACGTCCAGAGAACACTGAAGCTTTCTTT
NA	TRBV7-3	NA	TRBJ2-7	CASSFGQPPYEQYF	TGTGCCAGCAGCTTCGGGCAGCCTCCTTACGAGCAGTACTTC
NA	TRBV6-8	few	TRBJ2-7	CASSSTSRAYEQYF	TGTGCCAGCAGTAGCACTAGCAGAGCCTACGAGCAGTACTTC